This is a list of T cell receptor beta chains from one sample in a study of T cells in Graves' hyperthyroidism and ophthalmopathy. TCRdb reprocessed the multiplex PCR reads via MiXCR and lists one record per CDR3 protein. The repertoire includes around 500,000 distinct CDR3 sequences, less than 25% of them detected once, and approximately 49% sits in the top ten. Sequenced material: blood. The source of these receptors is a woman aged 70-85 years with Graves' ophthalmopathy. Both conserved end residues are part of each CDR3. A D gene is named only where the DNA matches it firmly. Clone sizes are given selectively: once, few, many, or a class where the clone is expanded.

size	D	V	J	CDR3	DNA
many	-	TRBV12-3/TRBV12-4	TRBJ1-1	CASSLPAGSSEAFF	TGTGCCAGCAGCCTACCGGCAGGGTCCTCTGAAGCTTTCTTT
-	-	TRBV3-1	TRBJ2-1	CASSPLSTPVNEQFF	TGTGCCAGCAGTCCGCTTAGCACCCCGGTGAATGAGCAGTTCTTC
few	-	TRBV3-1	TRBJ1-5	CASSHYGQPQHF	TGTGCCAGCAGCCATTACGGGCAGCCCCAGCATTTT
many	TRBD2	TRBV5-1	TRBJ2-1	CASSLIAGGPTYNEQFF	TGCGCCAGCAGCTTGATCGCGGGAGGGCCGACCTACAATGAGCAGTTCTTC
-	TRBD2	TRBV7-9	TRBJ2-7	CASSHPRLAGGPRSYEQYF	TGTGCCAGCAGTCATCCCAGACTAGCGGGAGGGCCTCGCTCCTACGAGCAGTACTTC
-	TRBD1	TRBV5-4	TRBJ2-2	CASSLGDRATGELFF	TGTGCCAGCAGCTTGGGGGACAGGGCCACCGGGGAGCTGTTTTTT
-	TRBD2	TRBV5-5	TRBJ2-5	CASSLVSLAGETQYF	TGTGCCAGCAGCTTGGTCAGTCTAGCGGGGGAGACCCAGTACTTC
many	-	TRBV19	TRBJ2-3	CASSSGSTDTQYF	TGTGCCAGCAGCTCGGGAAGCACAGATACGCAGTATTTT
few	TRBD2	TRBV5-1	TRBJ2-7	CASSLQPVAGGLYEQYF	TGCGCCAGCAGCTTACAGCCGGTAGCGGGAGGACTCTACGAGCAGTACTTC
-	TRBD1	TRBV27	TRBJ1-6	CASSLSPGGYSPLHF	TGTGCCAGCAGTTTATCCCCAGGGGGCTATTCACCCCTCCACTTT
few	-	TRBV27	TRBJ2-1	CASRQEGGTNYNEQFF	TGTGCCAGCAGGCAAGAGGGCGGGACCAATTACAATGAGCAGTTCTTC
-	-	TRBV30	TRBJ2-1	CAWMGGGDEQFF	TGTGCCTGGATGGGCGGCGGGGATGAGCAGTTCTTC
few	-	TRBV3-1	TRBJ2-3	CASSQDGSRTDTQYF	TGTGCCAGCAGCCAAGACGGGAGCCGCACAGATACGCAGTATTTT
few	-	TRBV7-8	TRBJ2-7	CASATTDGLHYEQYF	TGTGCCAGCGCCACAACGGACGGACTTCACTACGAGCAGTACTTC
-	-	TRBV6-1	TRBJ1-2	CASRPQGAGAQGGYTF	TGTGCCAGCAGGCCCCAGGGTGCGGGGGCCCAGGGAGGCTACACCTTC
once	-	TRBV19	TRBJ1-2	CASSIGTGTAYGYTF	TGTGCCAGTAGTATAGGTACCGGGACGGCATATGGCTACACCTTC
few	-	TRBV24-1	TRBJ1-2	CATSAGNYGYTF	TGTGCCACCAGTGCCGGTAACTATGGCTACACCTTC
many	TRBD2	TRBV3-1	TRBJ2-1	CASSLTSGDNEQFF	TGTGCCAGCAGCTTGACTAGCGGGGACAATGAGCAGTTCTTC
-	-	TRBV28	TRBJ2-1	CASRCTGCEQFF	TGTGCCAGTCGATGCACGGGGTGTGAGCAGTTCTTC
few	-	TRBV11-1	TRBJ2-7	CASSLAASSSYEQYF	TGTGCCAGCAGCTTAGCTGCTAGTTCAAGCTACGAGCAGTACTTC
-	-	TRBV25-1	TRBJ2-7	CASNRDGSYEQYF	TGTGCCAGCAACCGGGACGGTTCCTACGAGCAGTACTTC
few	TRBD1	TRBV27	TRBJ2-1	CASTQGVPNNEQFF	TGTGCCAGCACCCAGGGGGTCCCGAACAATGAGCAGTTCTTC
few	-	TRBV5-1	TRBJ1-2	CASRRTGLNYGYTF	TGCGCCAGCCGACGAACAGGGTTGAACTATGGCTACACCTTC
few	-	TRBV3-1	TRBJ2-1	CASSQGLPSEQFF	TGTGCCAGCAGCCAAGGACTACCCAGTGAGCAGTTCTTC
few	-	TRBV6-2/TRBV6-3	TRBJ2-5	CASSGDRVQETQYF	TGTGCCAGCAGTGGCGATCGGGTCCAAGAGACCCAGTACTTC
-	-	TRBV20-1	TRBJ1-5	CSARAGDKVVPQHF	TGCAGTGCTAGAGCAGGCGACAAGGTGGTGCCCCAGCATTTT